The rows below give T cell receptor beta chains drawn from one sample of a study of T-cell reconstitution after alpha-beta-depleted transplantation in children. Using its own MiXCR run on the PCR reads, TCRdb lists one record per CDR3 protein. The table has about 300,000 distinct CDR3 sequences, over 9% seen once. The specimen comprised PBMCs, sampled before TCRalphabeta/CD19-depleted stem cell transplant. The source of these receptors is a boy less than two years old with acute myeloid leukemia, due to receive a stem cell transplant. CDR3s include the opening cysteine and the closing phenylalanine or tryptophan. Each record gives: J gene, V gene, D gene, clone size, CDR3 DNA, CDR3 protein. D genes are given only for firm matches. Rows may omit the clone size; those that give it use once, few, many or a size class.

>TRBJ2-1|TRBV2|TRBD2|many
TGTGCCAGCAGTGAAGAATTCTTAGCGGGGAATGAGCAGTTCTTC
CASSEEFLAGNEQFF
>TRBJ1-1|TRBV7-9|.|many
TGTGCCAGCAGCCTTGGGCCCTGGGAAGGGGACACTGAAGCTTTCTTT
CASSLGPWEGDTEAFF
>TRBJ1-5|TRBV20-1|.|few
TGCAGTGCTAGAGTCCGGGGGGAGCCCCAGCATTTT
CSARVRGEPQHF
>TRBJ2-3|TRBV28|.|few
TGTGCCAGCAGTTTAACAGCCTCAGATACGCAGTATTTT
CASSLTASDTQYF
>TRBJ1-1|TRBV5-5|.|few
TGTGCCAGCACCCTTGGACCGGAGGGCTACACTGAAGCTTTCTTT
CASTLGPEGYTEAFF
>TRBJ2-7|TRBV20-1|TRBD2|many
TGCAGTGTCCCTGTAGCGGGTTTTGAGCAGTACTTC
CSVPVAGFEQYF
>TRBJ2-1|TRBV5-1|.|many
TGCGCCAGCAGCGTGGTCTTTAATGAGCAGTTCTTC
CASSVVFNEQFF
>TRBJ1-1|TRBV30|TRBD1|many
TGTGCCTGGAGGTCAGGACAGGCCCTTAAGAACGGTGAAGCTTTCTTT
CAWRSGQALKNGEAFF
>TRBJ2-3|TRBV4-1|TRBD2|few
TGCGCCAGCAGCCAAGATACAGCGGGGGGCTTCACAGATACGCAGTATTTT
CASSQDTAGGFTDTQYF
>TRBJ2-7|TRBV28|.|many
TGTGCCAGCAGTCTTCCCAGGGGCCTCTACGAGCAGTACTTC
CASSLPRGLYEQYF
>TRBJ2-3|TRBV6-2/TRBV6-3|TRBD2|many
TGTGCCAGCAGTTACGCCCGCCCACGAGGCGGGAGGTCCCACACAGATACGCAGTATTTT
CASSYARPRGGRSHTDTQYF
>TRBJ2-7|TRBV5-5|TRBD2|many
TGTGCCAGCACCAAAGGATGGGCGGGGGGCCGCTACGAGCAGTACTTC
CASTKGWAGGRYEQYF
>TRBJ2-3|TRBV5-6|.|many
TGTGCCAGCAGCTTAGGGCCAGGGAAAGTTACGCAGTATTTT
CASSLGPGKVTQYF
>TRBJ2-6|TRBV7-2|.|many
TGTGCCAGCAGCTTAGACTTTGGGGCTGGGGCCAACGTCCTGACTTTC
CASSLDFGAGANVLTF
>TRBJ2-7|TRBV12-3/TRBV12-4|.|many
TGTGCCAGCAGTTTTGGCAGGGCCTACAACGAGCAGTACTTC
CASSFGRAYNEQYF
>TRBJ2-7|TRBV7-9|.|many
TGTGCCAGCACCCCCCAGCTCTCCTACGAGCAGTACTTC
CASTPQLSYEQYF
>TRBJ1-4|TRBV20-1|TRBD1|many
TGCAGTGCTAGTTCCGGGACAGGGGATGAAAAACTGTTTTTT
CSASSGTGDEKLFF
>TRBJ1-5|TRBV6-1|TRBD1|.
TGTGCCATCTGTGAAGCGGGACAGGGGTGTTTCAATCAGCCCCAGCATTTT
CAICEAGQGCFNQPQHF
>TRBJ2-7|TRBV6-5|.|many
TGTGCCAGCAGCTCCCGGGGGAGGGGGACCAAGAGCTACGAGCAGTACTTC
CASSSRGRGTKSYEQYF
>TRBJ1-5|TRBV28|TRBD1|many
TGTGCCAGCAGTTTACCAGGGGGAGGGAACCAGCCCCAGCATTTT
CASSLPGGGNQPQHF
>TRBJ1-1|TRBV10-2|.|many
TGCGCCAGCAAATTGATATCGGCTACGAACACTGAAGCTTTCTTT
CASKLISATNTEAFF
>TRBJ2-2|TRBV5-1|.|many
TGCGCCAGCAGCTTGGGGCAGGGCAGCACCGGGGAGCTGTTTTTT
CASSLGQGSTGELFF
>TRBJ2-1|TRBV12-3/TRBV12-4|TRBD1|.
TGTGCCAGCTCCCTGGACAGGTCCAACAATGAGCAGTTCTTC
CASSLDRSNNEQFF
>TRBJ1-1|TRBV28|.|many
TGTGCCAGCAGTCGGGGGATGAACACTGAAGCTTTCTTT
CASSRGMNTEAFF
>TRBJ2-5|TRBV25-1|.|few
TGTGCCAGCAGTGAATATCACAGGGCGCGAGGATGGGAGACCCAGTACTTC
CASSEYHRARGWETQYF
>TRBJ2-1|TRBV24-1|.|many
TGTGCCACCAGTGTGAGTAGTAACAATGAGCAGTTCTTC
CATSVSSNNEQFF
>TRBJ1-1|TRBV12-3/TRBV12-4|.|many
TGTGCCAGCAGCATTGGGCGCACTGAAGCTTTCTTT
CASSIGRTEAFF
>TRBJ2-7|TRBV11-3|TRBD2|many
TGTGCCAGCAGGCGACTAGCGAGCTCCTACGAGCAGTACTTC
CASRRLASSYEQYF
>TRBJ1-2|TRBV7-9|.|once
TGTGCCAGCAGCTTAGCGGTGGGAGTTATTTATGGCTACACCTTC
CASSLAVGVIYGYTF
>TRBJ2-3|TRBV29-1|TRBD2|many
TGCAGCGTCCTTACTAGCGGGAGGGCCTGGTTTCCAGATACGCAGTATTTT
CSVLTSGRAWFPDTQYF
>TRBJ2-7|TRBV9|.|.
TGTGCCAGCAGCGTAACCCCCACCTACGAGCAGTACTTC
CASSVTPTYEQYF
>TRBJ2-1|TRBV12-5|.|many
TGTGCTAGTGGTCCCGGACAAAGCTCCTACAATGAGCAGTTCTTC
CASGPGQSSYNEQFF
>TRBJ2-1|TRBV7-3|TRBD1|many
TGTGCCAGCAGCTTAAGAGGGTCGACAGGGTCCTACAATGAGCAGTTCTTC
CASSLRGSTGSYNEQFF
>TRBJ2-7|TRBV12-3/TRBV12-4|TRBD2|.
TGTGCCAGCAGTTCCCGACTAGCGGGGGGGCCGTTGGCCCCCTACGAGCAGTACTTC
CASSSRLAGGPLAPYEQYF
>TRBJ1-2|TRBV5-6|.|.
TGTGCCAGCAGCTTGCTGACAGCAAATGGTCTCTATGGCTACACCTTC
CASSLLTANGLYGYTF
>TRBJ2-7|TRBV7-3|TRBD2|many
TGTGCCAGCAGCTTAACGGGGACTAGCGGGAGCTACGAGCAGTACTTC
CASSLTGTSGSYEQYF
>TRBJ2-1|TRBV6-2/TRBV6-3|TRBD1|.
TGTGCCAGCAGTTACGGGACAGGGGTACCAAATGAGCAGTTCTTC
CASSYGTGVPNEQFF
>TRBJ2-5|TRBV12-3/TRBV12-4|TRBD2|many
TGTGCCAGCAGTCCGATGGGACAGCTTAGCGGGAGTAAAAAGACCCAGTACTTC
CASSPMGQLSGSKKTQYF
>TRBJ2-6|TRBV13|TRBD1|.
TGTGCCAGCAGCTACACAGGGGACGGGGCCAACGTCCTGACTTTC
CASSYTGDGANVLTF
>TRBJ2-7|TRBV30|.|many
TGTGCCTGGAGTCTCGGAGGGCATGGCTACGAGCAGTACTTC
CAWSLGGHGYEQYF
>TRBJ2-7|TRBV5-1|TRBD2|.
TGCGCCAGCAGCTTGCTGGCGGGAGAGGTAGCCTACGAGCAGTACTTC
CASSLLAGEVAYEQYF
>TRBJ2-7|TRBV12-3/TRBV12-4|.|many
TGTGCCAGCAGTGTAAACGTGGGGGCTTGGACCTACGAGCAGTACTTC
CASSVNVGAWTYEQYF
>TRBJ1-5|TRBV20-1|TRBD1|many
TGCAGTGCTGGACAGGGGGCAGCGGATCAGCCCCAGCATTTT
CSAGQGAADQPQHF
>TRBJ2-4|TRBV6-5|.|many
TGTGCCAGCAGTTACCAAGGGCTAGCCAAAAACATTCAGTACTTC
CASSYQGLAKNIQYF
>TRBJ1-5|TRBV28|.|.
TGTGCCAGCAGTTTATATGGCCAGGGGTATCAGCCCCAGCATTTT
CASSLYGQGYQPQHF